Below, 28 T cell receptor beta chains from the same sample are listed, as sequenced in a study of CD8 T cells in Susac syndrome. Random hexamers were used to reverse transcribe an amount of about 0.45 to 1 ug RNA. A single record per CDR3 protein comes from TCRdb applying MiXCR to the immunoSEQ multiplex PCR reads. Found here are about 160,000 distinct CDR3 sequences, just over 90% of them singletons; the top ten hold approximately 0.073%. Sequenced input: CD4+ T cells from PBMCs. The source of these receptors is a human donor in good health.

V gene TRBV23-1 combines with J gene TRBJ2-4; 9 bases map to TRBD2. TRBV23-1 is classed as an ORF, of uncertain function. The CDR3 covers 16 residues. Trimming took 0 bases from V and 6 from J; bases not matched to a gene: 6. The CDR3 coding sequence is TGCGCCAGCAGTCAATCTAGGCGGGGGGGTTTAAACATTCAGTACTTC. This encodes CASSQSRRGGLNIQYF.

The chain carries TRBV27 and TRBJ1-5, with 10 bases aligning to TRBD1. The CDR3 contains 16 residues. V lost 7 bases to trimming and J lost 2 bases; unmatched junction nucleotides: 8. CDR1 MNHEY and CDR2 SMNVEV come from the germline V gene (reference sequence). DNA for the CDR3: TGTGCCAGCAAGGACAGGGGGTTGATTGGCAATCAGCCCCAGCATTTT. Translated: CASKDRGLIGNQPQHF.

The chain has TRBV19 and TRBJ2-5; 7 positions agree with TRBD1. V lost 4 bases, J lost 2 bases, and 4 bases stayed unmatched. CDR3 length equals 14 residues. The germline CDR1 and CDR2 sequences are LNHDA and SQIVND (reference sequence). Here the CDR3 reads CASSTYRGQETQYF. DNA for the CDR3: TGTGCCAGTAGTACCTACAGGGGACAAGAGACCCAGTACTTC.

The V and J genes are TRBV19 and TRBJ2-3; 10 bases map to TRBD1. The CDR3 contains 15 residues. CDR1 and CDR2 from the germline V gene are LNHDA and SQIVND (reference sequence). Trimming at V came to 7 bases and at J to 3 bases, leaving 7 bases not matched to a gene. The CDR3 spells CASTGLGQGTDTQYF. In DNA form, the CDR3 reads TGTGCCAGTACCGGTTTGGGACAGGGGACAGATACGCAGTATTTT.

The chain combines TRBV29-1 with TRBJ2-2, with 7 nucleotides matching TRBD2. This CDR3 comprises 16 residues. Trimming at V came to 6 bases and at J to 6 bases, leaving 16 bases not matched to a gene. CDR1 SQVTM and CDR2 ANQGSEA come from the germline V gene. CDR3 loop: CSVRGAGALSAGELFF. The CDR3 nucleotides read TGCAGCGTCAGAGGGGCGGGAGCGTTATCCGCCGGGGAGCTGTTTTTT.

The V call is TRBV20-1, the J call TRBJ2-3; 8 nucleotides align to TRBD2. Germline trimming cut 2 bases from V and 1 base from J; bases unmatched to any gene: 2. The CDR3 contains 14 residues. Germline values: CDR1 DFQATT, CDR2 SNEGSKA (reference sequence). CDR3 sequence (DNA): TGCAGTGCTAGACCAGCGGGAGGCACAGATACGCAGTATTTT. Translation gives CSARPAGGTDTQYF.

The genes are TRBV12-5 and TRBJ2-3; D uncertain. V lost 1 base, J lost 0 bases, and 14 bases lay in between. The CDR3 runs 17 residues. In germline, CDR1 is LGHNT, CDR2 FRNRAP. As DNA, the CDR3 is TGTGCTAGTGGTTTGGCACGAGGCTTGGGTAGCACAGATACGCAGTATTTT. Translation gives CASGLARGLGSTDTQYF.

The chain is built from TRBV7-2 and TRBJ2-2; 8 bases align to TRBD2. V was pared by 5 bases and J by 5 bases, with 7 bases of the junction left unmatched. CDR1 and CDR2 (germline): SGHTA, FQGNSA. The CDR3 has 15 amino acids. Here the CDR3 DNA reads TGTGCCAGCAGCCCCAGCGGGGGCGGTACCGGGGAGCTGTTTTTT. Translating it yields CASSPSGGGTGELFF.

The gene calls are TRBV4-3 and TRBJ1-1; 8 nucleotides line up with TRBD1. This CDR3 is built from 13 residues. The V gene's germline CDR1 is LGHNA and CDR2 YSLEER. Trimming cost V 6 bases and J 8 bases; bases outside gene matches: 8. CDR3 in DNA: TGCGCCAGCAGGACAGGGGACGCGAGGGAAGCTTTCTTT. It codes for CASRTGDAREAFF.

This clonotype appeared a single time. The V gene is TRBV3-1, the J gene TRBJ1-1; no firm D call. V shed 3 bases and J shed 0 bases, with 8 bases lying between them. The CDR3 totals 14 residues. Germline V gene sequence: CDR1 LGHDT, CDR2 YNNKEL (reference sequence). Here the CDR3 DNA reads TGTGCCAGCAGCCAGTGGAGCGTGAACACTGAAGCTTTCTTT. Translation gives CASSQWSVNTEAFF.

CDR3 sequence (DNA): TGTGCCAGCAGCCGTTTACAGGGAAGTGAGCAGTTCTTC. It is translated as CASSRLQGSEQFF. This rearrangement joins TRBV7-6 to TRBJ2-1; tentatively, D is TRBD1 (6 bases). V lost 5 bases to trimming and J lost 9 bases, with 14 bases between them. Looked up from germline, CDR1 is SGHVS and CDR2 is FNYEAQ. This CDR3 has 13 residues.

The DNA for the CDR3 is TGTGCCTGGAGTGCGGGCCATCAGCCCCAGCATTTT. Translated: CAWSAGHQPQHF. The chain combines TRBV30 with TRBJ1-5; D is ambiguous. CDR3 length: 12 residues. V gave up 1 base and J gave up 5 bases, with 6 bases separating them. In germline, CDR1 is GTSNPN, CDR2 SVGIG (reference sequence).

V is TRBV5-1 and J is TRBJ2-4; 8 nucleotides line up with TRBD2. This CDR3 is built from 14 residues. The J segment lost 6 bases and the V segment lost 5 bases, leaving 7 bases of the junction unmatched. The germline CDR1 and CDR2 sequences are SGHRS and YFSETQ. In DNA form, the CDR3 reads TGCGCCAGCAGTTCGACTAGCGAAGGAAACATTCAGTACTTC. Its translation: CASSSTSEGNIQYF. The variable domain in full, with the rest retrieved from reference TRBV5-1 and TRBJ2-4, is KAGVTQTPRYLIKTRGQQVTLSCSPISGHRSVSWYQQTPGQGLQFLFEYFSETQRNKGNFPGRFSGRQFSNSRSEMNVSTLELGDSALYLCASSSTSEGNIQYFGAGTRLSVL.

The rearrangement joins TRBV27 to TRBJ1-4; tentative D call: TRBD1 (5 bases). Germline loops: CDR1 MNHEY, CDR2 SMNVEV (reference sequence). This CDR3 has 13 amino acids. V lost 10 bases, J lost 4 bases, and 13 bases lay in between. The CDR3 DNA follows: TGTGCCACACGATTGGGACTTAATGAAAAACTGTTTTTT. Amino acid sequence: CATRLGLNEKLFF.

This chain links TRBV19 with TRBJ1-2; unclear D gene. The CDR3 is 14 amino acids. The germline gives CDR1 LNHDA, CDR2 SQIVND (reference sequence). V lost 4 bases to trimming and J lost 4 bases, with 13 bases between them. Here the CDR3 DNA reads TGTGCCAGTAGTAATCTTGGGGAATCCTATGGCTACACCTTC. It specifies CASSNLGESYGYTF.

As DNA, the CDR3 is TGCGCCAGCAGCCGCGGACAGGGGGCAGACTCACCCCTCCACTTT. It codes for CASSRGQGADSPLHF. V is TRBV5-1 and J is TRBJ1-6; 11 nucleotides match TRBD1. Looked up from germline, CDR1 is SGHRS and CDR2 is YFSETQ. V dropped 4 bases and J dropped 10; count of bases not matched to a gene: 7. This CDR3 has 15 amino acids.

The chain combines TRBV5-1 with TRBJ2-2; D is uncertain. Per the germline V gene, CDR1 is SGHRS and CDR2 is YFSETQ. V was trimmed by 1 base and J by 0 bases, leaving 16 bases between them. The CDR3 is 18 residues long. CDR3 sequence reads: CASSLRSPTDSNTGELFF. Written as DNA, the CDR3 is TGCGCCAGCAGCTTGAGGAGCCCGACTGACTCGAACACCGGGGAGCTGTTTTTT. Drawing the rest from reference TRBV5-1 and TRBJ2-2, the complete variable domain is KAGVTQTPRYLIKTRGQQVTLSCSPISGHRSVSWYQQTPGQGLQFLFEYFSETQRNKGNFPGRFSGRQFSNSRSEMNVSTLELGDSALYLCASSLRSPTDSNTGELFFGEGSRLTVL.

The J gene is TRBJ2-7, the V gene TRBV7-2, with TRBD2 matching 7 bases. V gave up 3 bases and J gave up 2 bases; unmatched junction bases: 7. Germline V gene sequence: CDR1 SGHTA, CDR2 FQGNSA. The CDR3 is 15 amino acids. In DNA form, the CDR3 reads TGTGCCAGCAGCTTTTCTAGCGGATCACCCTACGAGCAGTACTTC. Translated: CASSFSSGSPYEQYF.

This clonotype turned up a few times. The V gene is TRBV9, the J gene TRBJ2-7; no reliable D call. CDR3 length: 11 amino acids. Germline V gene lookup returns CDR1 SGDLS and CDR2 YYNGEE. V lost 0 bases and J 7 bases, leaving 5 bases between the germline ends. The CDR3 coding sequence is TGTGCCAGCAGCGTAGGCCGAGAGCAGTACTTC. Protein: CASSVGREQYF.

The chain uses TRBV20-1 and TRBJ2-3, with TRBD2 matching 9 bases. V shed 7 bases and J 1 base; nucleotides not matched to a gene: 3. CDR1 and CDR2 (germline): DFQATT, SNEGSKA (reference sequence). The CDR3 totals 13 residues. The CDR3 DNA follows: TGCAGTGTGCCTAGCGGGGGCACAGATACGCAGTATTTT. Residues: CSVPSGGTDTQYF.

V and J are TRBV20-1 and TRBJ2-2; 10 bases map to TRBD2. The V gene's germline CDR1 is DFQATT and CDR2 SNEGSKA (reference sequence). CDR3 size: 16 residues. V shed 6 bases, J shed 0 bases, and the junction held 7 bases outside the gene matches. The CDR3 protein is CSARGSGGANTGELFF. The DNA of the CDR3 is TGCAGTGCCCGGGGGAGCGGGGGGGCGAACACCGGGGAGCTGTTTTTT.

The table lists this clonotype with a count of one. This chain joins TRBV28 and TRBJ2-7, with 11 bases fitting TRBD1. V lost 6 bases to trimming and J lost 7 bases; unmatched junction nucleotides: 11. The CDR3 is 15 amino acids. Per the germline V gene, CDR1 is MDHEN and CDR2 is SYDVKM. The CDR3 protein is CASSPYKGTGGEQYF. CDR3 sequence (DNA): TGTGCCAGCAGCCCCTACAAGGGGACAGGGGGGGAGCAGTACTTC.

This clonotype was counted once. The chain combines TRBV19 with TRBJ1-2, with TRBD1 identical over 8 bases. Germline V gene lookup returns CDR1 LNHDA and CDR2 SQIVND (reference sequence). This CDR3 has 16 residues. The V and J ends lost 5 bases and 4 bases, in that order; junction bases with no gene match: 12. As DNA, the CDR3 is TGTGCCAGTAGTGCCGGACAGGGCCGACGTTCCTATGGCTACACCTTC. The encoded protein is CASSAGQGRRSYGYTF.

The genes are TRBV6-5 and TRBJ2-7; D may be TRBD1 (5 bases). The CDR3 contains 14 residues. Per the germline V gene, CDR1 is MNHEY and CDR2 is SVGAGI. Between the trimmed V and J ends, which lost 7 bases and 1 base, there was a span of 14 bases. The CDR3 here is CASTPPGLSYEQYF. CDR3 in DNA: TGTGCCAGCACCCCACCAGGGCTGTCCTACGAGCAGTACTTC.

The chain combines TRBV2 with TRBJ2-6; the D is unclear. Trimming took off 7 bases at V and 4 bases at J, with 11 bases between the two ends. This CDR3 region has 14 residues. CDR1 SNHLY and CDR2 FYNNEI come from the germline V gene. The CDR3 loop reads CASIGWSGANVLTF. CDR3 sequence (DNA): TGTGCCAGCATCGGTTGGTCCGGGGCCAACGTCCTGACTTTC.

The chain recombines TRBV28 with TRBJ1-1; possibly TRBD1 for D (5 bases). The CDR3 spans 13 residues. Germline-derived CDR1 and CDR2 are MDHEN and SYDVKM. V was shortened by 5 bases and J by 6 bases, with 13 bases between the two germline ends. CDR3 nucleotides: TGTGCCAGCAGTCCACCCACGGGACCTGAAGCTTTCTTT. Encoded protein: CASSPPTGPEAFF.

This clonotype was counted once. V gene TRBV6-5 combines with J gene TRBJ1-4; D not resolved. V was pared by 6 bases and J by 0 bases, with 8 bases between. The CDR3 contains 14 residues. From germline, CDR1 is MNHEY and CDR2 SVGAGI. Here the CDR3 reads CASRHQTTNEKLFF. The CDR3, as DNA: TGTGCCAGCAGGCACCAGACAACTAATGAAAAACTGTTTTTT.

The V call is TRBV19, the J call TRBJ1-2, with 9 bases identical to TRBD1. V was pared by 5 bases and J by 3 bases, with 7 bases of the junction left unmatched. Germline V lookup: CDR1 LNHDA, CDR2 SQIVND (reference sequence). The CDR3 runs to 15 residues. CDR3 sequence reads: CASSAGQGGDYGYTF. The CDR3 coding sequence is TGTGCCAGTAGTGCGGGACAGGGAGGAGACTATGGCTACACCTTC.